The 26 T cell receptor beta chains listed next were all sequenced from one sample in a study of siplizumab effects on memory and regulatory T cells. The protocol was immunoSEQ multiplex PCR, while the TCRdb copy is restricted to in-frame clones and leaves out a portion. Of about 52,000 clones in the sample, 95% to 97% are singletons; the top ten hold about 0.6%. The sequenced sample was naive CD4+ T cells sorted from blood. These receptors all come from a human donor in good health.

The V gene is TRBV5-4, the J gene TRBJ2-1; TRBD1 aligns across 9 bases. Germline V lookup: CDR1 SGHNT, CDR2 YYREEE (reference sequence). With 4 bases clipped from V and 5 bases from J, the junction kept 7 bases outside the gene matches. CDR3 size: 15 residues. The CDR3, as DNA: TGTGCCAGCAGCCCCCGGGACAGGGCCCACAATGAGCAGTTCTTC. This gives the protein CASSPRDRAHNEQFF.

V gene TRBV18 combines with J gene TRBJ1-4; no definite D call. CDR1 and CDR2 from the germline V gene are KGHSH and LQKENI. This CDR3 has 14 amino acids. Deletions cut 3 bases from V and 8 bases from J, with 13 bases between. CDR3: CASSPGLRREKLFF. The CDR3, as DNA: TGTGCCAGCTCACCCGGACTCCGAAGGGAAAAACTGTTTTTT.

The CDR3 region is CASSPQLNTEAFF. CDR3 in DNA: TGTGCCAGTAGTCCACAGCTGAACACTGAAGCTTTCTTT. J is TRBJ1-1 and V is TRBV19; D unclear. V lost 5 bases to trimming and J lost 0 bases, with 7 bases between them. Germline V gene lookup returns CDR1 LNHDA and CDR2 SQIVND (reference sequence). This CDR3 is 13 amino acids long.

The V gene is TRBV19, the J gene TRBJ1-4, with D possibly being TRBD1 (6 bases). This CDR3 spans 14 amino acids. Trimming stripped 6 bases from V and 6 bases from J, with 14 bases between. From germline, CDR1 is LNHDA and CDR2 SQIVND (reference sequence). CDR3 sequence: CASSGGREYEKLFF. CDR3 DNA sequence: TGTGCCAGTAGCGGGGGCAGGGAATATGAAAAACTGTTTTTT.

V is TRBV5-8 and J is TRBJ2-1; TRBD1 matches 10 bases. The CDR3 is 15 amino acids. Germline CDR1 reads SGHTS; CDR2 reads YDEGEE. The V and J ends lost 0 bases and 7 bases, in that order; junction bases with no gene match: 4. The CDR3 DNA is TGTGCCAGCAGCTTGGGACAGGGGGCGCAGAATGAGCAGTTCTTC. Its protein is CASSLGQGAQNEQFF.

The rearrangement links TRBV5-4 to TRBJ2-1; TRBD2 agrees at 11 bases. V dropped 4 bases and J dropped 8; count of bases not matched to a gene: 11. The CDR3 consists of 16 residues. Per the germline V gene, CDR1 is SGHNT and CDR2 is YYREEE (reference sequence). CDR3 DNA: TGTGCCAGCAGCAGGGGACTAGCGGAAGATATAGATGAGCAGTTCTTC. It specifies CASSRGLAEDIDEQFF.

The V gene is TRBV7-2, the J gene TRBJ1-3, with 9 bases aligning to TRBD1. Germline CDR1 SGHTA, CDR2 FQGNSA. This CDR3 comprises 15 residues. Germline trimming cut 5 bases from V and 3 bases from J; bases unmatched to any gene: 5. The CDR3 is CASSTRQGVGNTIYF. The CDR3 bases are TGTGCCAGCAGCACAAGACAGGGGGTTGGAAACACCATATATTTT.

This sequence joins TRBV27 and TRBJ1-1, with 7 bases lining up with TRBD1. This CDR3 contains 16 residues. The germline gives CDR1 MNHEY, CDR2 SMNVEV (reference sequence). V trimming: 4 bases; J trimming: 0 bases; junction bases outside the gene matches: 8. CDR3 region: CASSWRGRSMNTEAFF. The CDR3 DNA is TGTGCCAGCAGTTGGAGGGGGCGATCGATGAACACTGAAGCTTTCTTT.

The chain uses TRBV7-3 and TRBJ2-5, with D tentatively TRBD2 (5 bases). This CDR3 has 13 amino acids. Germline V gives CDR1 SGHTA, CDR2 FQGTGA. The V end lost 5 bases, the J end lost 4 bases, and 11 bases lay between the germline ends. CDR3 region: CASSKEVGETQYF. In DNA form, the CDR3 reads TGTGCCAGCAGCAAGGAGGTTGGAGAGACCCAGTACTTC.

This clone occurred once. The rearrangement joins TRBV30 to TRBJ1-2; no clear D gene. This CDR3 region has 13 residues. Germline-derived CDR1 and CDR2 are GTSNPN and SVGIG (reference sequence). The V and J ends lost 5 bases and 0 bases respectively, with 10 bases between them. The CDR3: CAWRASPNYGYTF. DNA for the CDR3: TGTGCCTGGCGGGCGTCCCCTAACTATGGCTACACCTTC.

The chain uses TRBV4-1 and TRBJ2-7; 13 positions match TRBD2. The germline V gene has CDR1 MGHRA and CDR2 YSYEKL. V dropped 5 bases and J dropped 5; count of bases not matched to a gene: 15. This CDR3 contains 18 residues. CDR3 in amino acids: CASSDPGLAGPARHEQYF. CDR3 nucleotide sequence: TGCGCCAGCAGCGACCCGGGACTAGCGGGACCCGCCCGCCACGAGCAGTACTTC.

DNA of the CDR3: TGTGCCAGTAGTATGCCCCCGGGAGCTCATCAGCCCCAGCATTTT. Protein product: CASSMPPGAHQPQHF. This sequence joins TRBV19 and TRBJ1-5; no firm D call. V was cut by 3 bases and J by 5 bases, with 14 bases left in between. CDR1 is LNHDA, CDR2 SQIVND, per germline (reference sequence). The CDR3 has 15 amino acids.

Concerning this clone: At one end the junction does not follow the germline gene, possibly because of a read error. The chain uses TRBV7-7 and TRBJ1-4, with 8 nucleotides matching TRBD1. Germline V gives CDR1 SSHAT, CDR2 FNYEAQ (reference sequence). This CDR3 spans 14 amino acids. The CDR3 DNA is TGTGCTAGCAGCCCGAACAGGGGGAATGAAAAACTGTTTTTT. Translating it yields CASSPNRGNEKLFF. The complete variable domain, with remaining parts taken from reference TRBV7-7 and TRBJ1-4, reads GAGVSQSPRYKVTKRGQDVTLRCDPISSHATLYWYQQALGQGPEFLTYFNYEAQPDKSGLPSDRFSAERPEGSISTLTIQRTEQRDSAMYRCASSPNRGNEKLFFGSGTQLSVL.

The chain combines TRBV10-3 with TRBJ2-6, with TRBD1 identical over 7 bases. Germline trimming cut 3 bases from V and 0 bases from J; bases unmatched to any gene: 5. Germline CDR1 and CDR2: ENHRY and SYGVKD. CDR3 length equals 17 residues. DNA of the CDR3: TGTGCCATCAGTGACGAGACAGGGTTCTCTGGGGCCAACGTCCTGACTTTC. This encodes CAISDETGFSGANVLTF.

This clone has a single count. The chain joins TRBV30 to TRBJ1-3, with 8 bases aligning to TRBD1. The germline V gene has CDR1 GTSNPN and CDR2 SVGIG (reference sequence). Trimming took 4 bases from V and 0 from J; bases not matched to a gene: 5. CDR3 length: 15 amino acids. Written as DNA, the CDR3 is TGTGCCTGGACAGGGGGCTTGAACTCTGGAAACACCATATATTTT. Translated, it gives CAWTGGLNSGNTIYF.

This clone was detected once. V is TRBV9 and J is TRBJ2-3, with 10 bases that match TRBD2. The CDR3 totals 16 residues. V lost 4 bases and J lost 3; bases outside the gene matches: 8. Germline lookup yields CDR1 SGDLS and CDR2 YYNGEE. CDR3 sequence reads: CASSTRLAGLTDTQYF. CDR3 DNA sequence: TGTGCCAGCAGCACGCGACTAGCGGGCCTAACAGATACGCAGTATTTT.

The V gene is TRBV5-1, the J gene TRBJ1-1; the match to TRBD1 covers 9 bases. This CDR3 region has 14 residues. Germline V gene data show CDR1 as SGHRS and CDR2 as YFSETQ. Trimming removed 4 bases from V and 0 bases from J; junction bases left unmatched: 1. In nucleotides, the CDR3 is TGCGCCAGCAGCGGACAGGGGCTGAACACTGAAGCTTTCTTT. As protein: CASSGQGLNTEAFF.

The chain combines TRBV7-9 with TRBJ2-7; D gene ambiguous. Trimming shortened V by 5 bases and J by 6 bases, and 11 bases separated the two germline ends. Germline values: CDR1 SEHNR, CDR2 FQNEAQ (reference sequence). The CDR3 consists of 12 residues. The CDR3 nucleotides read TGTGCCAGCAGCCCCTACCAGAGCGAGCAGTACTTC. It codes for CASSPYQSEQYF. The variable domain in full, completed from reference TRBV7-9 and TRBJ2-7, reads DTGVSQNPRHKITKRGQNVTFRCDPISEHNRLYWYRQTLGQGPEFLTYFQNEAQLEKSRLLSDRFSAERPKGSFSTLEIQRTEQGDSAMYLCASSPYQSEQYFGPGTRLTVT.

The chain combines TRBV9 with TRBJ2-3; D is possibly TRBD1 (5 bases). The CDR3 contains 16 residues. Germline V gene sequence: CDR1 SGDLS, CDR2 YYNGEE. V dropped 4 bases and J dropped 0 bases, with 15 bases sitting between them. The CDR3: CASSPPRQPSTDTQYF. The CDR3 nucleotides read TGTGCCAGCAGCCCTCCGAGACAGCCTAGCACAGATACGCAGTATTTT.

This clone was observed a single time. The V and J genes are TRBV25-1 and TRBJ2-1; 8 bases are a match to TRBD2. This CDR3 region has 15 residues. J lost 0 bases, V lost 7 bases, and 5 bases had no gene match. CDR1 MGHDK and CDR2 SYGVNS come from the germline V gene. CDR3 coding DNA: TGTGCCAGCAAATTCGGGACTAGCTCCTACAATGAGCAGTTCTTC. Its protein product is CASKFGTSSYNEQFF.

The chain couples TRBV12-5 to TRBJ2-1, with TRBD2 matching over 8 bases. Germline CDR1 is LGHNT and CDR2 is FRNRAP. This CDR3 contains 14 residues. V lost 2 bases and J lost 4; bases outside the gene matches: 1. CDR3 sequence: CASGLSGRYNEQFF. The CDR3 nucleotides are TGTGCTAGTGGTTTGAGCGGGAGATACAATGAGCAGTTCTTC. The variable domain in full, with the rest retrieved from reference TRBV12-5 and TRBJ2-1, is DARVTQTPRHKVTEMGQEVTMRCQPILGHNTVFWYRQTMMQGLELLAYFRNRAPLDDSGMPKDRFSAEMPDATLATLKIQPSEPRDSAVYFCASGLSGRYNEQFFGPGTRLTVL.

This chain connects TRBV4-3 to TRBJ1-6; D is ambiguous. The V end was cut by 0 bases, the J end by 9 bases, with 9 bases between. There are 14 residues in the CDR3. The germline CDR1 and CDR2 sequences are LGHNA and YSLEER. The CDR3 is CASSQEPKGSPLHF. Written as DNA, the CDR3 is TGCGCCAGCAGCCAAGAACCCAAGGGTTCACCCCTCCACTTT.

The chain employs TRBV5-6 and TRBJ1-1; tentatively, D is TRBD1 (5 bases). Germline loops: CDR1 SGHDT, CDR2 YYEEEE. Deletions cut 4 bases from V and 0 bases from J, with 13 bases between. The CDR3 extends over 15 amino acids. As DNA, the CDR3 is TGTGCCAGCAGCCCCGCCGGGGGGATGAACACTGAAGCTTTCTTT. It encodes CASSPAGGMNTEAFF.

The chain links TRBV10-1 to TRBJ2-1; D possibly corresponds to TRBD2 (6 bases). The length of the CDR3 is 15 residues. Trimming left V 6 bases short and J 6 bases short, with 18 bases between. Germline values: CDR1 WNHNN, CDR2 SYGVQD (reference sequence). CDR3 amino acids: CASSLSAGSRNEQFF. The DNA for the CDR3 is TGCGCCAGCAGCCTTTCGGCCGGGAGCCGCAATGAGCAGTTCTTC.

The genes are TRBV19 and TRBJ1-2, with 9 nucleotides matching TRBD1. Per germline, CDR1 LNHDA and CDR2 SQIVND (reference sequence). The CDR3 runs to 11 residues. The CDR3: CATGGSYGYTF. CDR3 DNA sequence: TGTGCAACAGGGGGCAGCTATGGCTACACCTTC.

This clone was detected once. V and J are TRBV5-6 and TRBJ1-1; D not certain. CDR1 is SGHDT and CDR2 is YYEEEE in the germline V gene. This CDR3 region has 13 residues. Trimming removed 4 bases at V and 1 base at J, with 8 bases between. Here the CDR3 reads CASSVRWNTEAFF. The DNA of the CDR3 is TGTGCCAGCAGCGTGCGTTGGAACACTGAAGCTTTCTTT.